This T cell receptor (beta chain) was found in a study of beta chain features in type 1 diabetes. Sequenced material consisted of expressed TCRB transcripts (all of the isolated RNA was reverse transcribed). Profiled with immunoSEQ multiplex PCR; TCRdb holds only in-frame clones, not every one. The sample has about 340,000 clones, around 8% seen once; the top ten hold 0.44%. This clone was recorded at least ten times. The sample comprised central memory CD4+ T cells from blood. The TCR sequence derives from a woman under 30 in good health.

CDR3 DNA: TGCGCCAGCAGCTTGGACGGTCTGAGCGGGCAGTACTTC. It is translated as CASSLDGLSGQYF. The rearrangement uses TRBV5-1 and TRBJ2-7, with D possibly being TRBD2 (5 bases). With 0 bases removed from V and 9 bases from J, the gap between germline ends came to 13 bases. Germline CDR1 reads SGHRS; CDR2 reads YFSETQ. The CDR3 has 13 amino acids. Using reference TRBV5-1 and TRBJ2-7 for the parts outside the CDR3, the full variable domain is KAGVTQTPRYLIKTRGQQVTLSCSPISGHRSVSWYQQTPGQGLQFLFEYFSETQRNKGNFPGRFSGRQFSNSRSEMNVSTLELGDSALYLCASSLDGLSGQYFGPGTRLTVT.